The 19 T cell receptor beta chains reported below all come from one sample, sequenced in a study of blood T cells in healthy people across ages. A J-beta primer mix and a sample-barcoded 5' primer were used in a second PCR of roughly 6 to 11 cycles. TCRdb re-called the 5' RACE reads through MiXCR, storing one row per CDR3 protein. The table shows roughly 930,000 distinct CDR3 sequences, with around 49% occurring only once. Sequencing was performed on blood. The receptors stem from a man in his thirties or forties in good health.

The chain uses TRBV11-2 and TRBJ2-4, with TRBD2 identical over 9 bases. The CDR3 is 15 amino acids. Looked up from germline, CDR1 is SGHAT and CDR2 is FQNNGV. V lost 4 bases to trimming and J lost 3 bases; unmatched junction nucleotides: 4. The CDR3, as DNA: TGTGCCAGCAGCTCCATAGCGGGGGACAAAAACATTCAGTACTTC. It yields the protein CASSSIAGDKNIQYF.

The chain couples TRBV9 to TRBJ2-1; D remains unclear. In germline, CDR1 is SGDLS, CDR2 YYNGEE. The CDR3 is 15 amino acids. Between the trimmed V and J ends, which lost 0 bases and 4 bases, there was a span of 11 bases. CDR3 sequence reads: CASSVELMGYNEQFF. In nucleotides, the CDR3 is TGTGCCAGCAGCGTAGAACTTATGGGGTACAATGAGCAGTTCTTC.

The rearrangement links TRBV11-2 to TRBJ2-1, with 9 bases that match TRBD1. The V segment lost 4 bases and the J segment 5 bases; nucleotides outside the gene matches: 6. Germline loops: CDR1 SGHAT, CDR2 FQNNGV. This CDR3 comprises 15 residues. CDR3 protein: CASSSDRGFDNEQFF. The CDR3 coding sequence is TGTGCCAGCAGCTCTGACAGGGGGTTTGACAATGAGCAGTTCTTC.

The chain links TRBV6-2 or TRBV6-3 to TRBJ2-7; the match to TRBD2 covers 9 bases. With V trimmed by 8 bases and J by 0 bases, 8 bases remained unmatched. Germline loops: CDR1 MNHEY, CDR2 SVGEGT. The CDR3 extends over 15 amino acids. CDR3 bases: TGTGCCAGCCGACTAGCGGACACCCACTCCTACGAGCAGTACTTC. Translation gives CASRLADTHSYEQYF.

The CDR3 reads CASSYRVGSGANVLTF. The CDR3 DNA reads TGTGCCAGCAGCTATCGGGTGGGCTCTGGGGCCAACGTCCTGACTTTC. The chain carries TRBV11-1 and TRBJ2-6, with D unclear. The germline gives CDR1 SGHAT, CDR2 FQDESV (reference sequence). CDR3 size: 16 residues. V gave up 4 bases and J gave up 0 bases, with 10 bases separating them.

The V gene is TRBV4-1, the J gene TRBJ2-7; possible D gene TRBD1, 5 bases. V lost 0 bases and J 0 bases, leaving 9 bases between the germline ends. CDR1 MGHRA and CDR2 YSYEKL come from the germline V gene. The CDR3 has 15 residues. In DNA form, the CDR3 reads TGCGCCAGCAGCCAAGATCAAGGGGACTCCTACGAGCAGTACTTC. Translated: CASSQDQGDSYEQYF.

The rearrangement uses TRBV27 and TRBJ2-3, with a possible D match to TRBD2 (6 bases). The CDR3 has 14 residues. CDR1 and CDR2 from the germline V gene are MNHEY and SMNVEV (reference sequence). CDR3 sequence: CATGPGSTINTQYF. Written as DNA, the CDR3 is TGTGCAACAGGCCCCGGGAGTACTATTAATACGCAGTATTTT.

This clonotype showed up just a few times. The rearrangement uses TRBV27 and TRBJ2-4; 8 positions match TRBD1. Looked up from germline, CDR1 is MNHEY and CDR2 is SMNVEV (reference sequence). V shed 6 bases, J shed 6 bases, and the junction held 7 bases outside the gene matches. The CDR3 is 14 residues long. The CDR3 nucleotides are TGTGCCAGCAGACGTCAGGGGGCTGGAAACATTCAGTACTTC. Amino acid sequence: CASRRQGAGNIQYF.

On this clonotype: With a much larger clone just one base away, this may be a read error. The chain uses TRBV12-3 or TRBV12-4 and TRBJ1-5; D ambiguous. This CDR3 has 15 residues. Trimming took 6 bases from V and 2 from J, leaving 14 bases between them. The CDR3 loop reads CASSHSLDGNQPQHF. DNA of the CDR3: TGTGCCAGCAGCCATTCATTAGATGGCAATCAGCCCCAGCATTTT.

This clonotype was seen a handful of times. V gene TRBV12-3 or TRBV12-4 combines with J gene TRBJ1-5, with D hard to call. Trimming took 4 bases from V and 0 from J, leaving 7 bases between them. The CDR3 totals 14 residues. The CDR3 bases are TGTGCCAGCAGTTCTGCGGATAGCAATCAGCCCCAGCATTTT. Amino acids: CASSSADSNQPQHF.

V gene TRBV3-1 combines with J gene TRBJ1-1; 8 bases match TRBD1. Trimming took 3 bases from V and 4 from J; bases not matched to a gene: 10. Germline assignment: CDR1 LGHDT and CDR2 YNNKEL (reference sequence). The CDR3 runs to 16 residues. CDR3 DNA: TGTGCCAGCAGCCACCGGACAGGGTCCTTAGGCACTGAAGCTTTCTTT. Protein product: CASSHRTGSLGTEAFF. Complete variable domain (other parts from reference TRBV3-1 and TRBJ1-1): DTAVSQTPKYLVTQMGNDKSIKCEQNLGHDTMYWYKQDSKKFLKIMFSYNNKELIINETVPNRFSPKSPDKAHLNLHINSLELGDSAVYFCASSHRTGSLGTEAFFGQGTRLTVV.

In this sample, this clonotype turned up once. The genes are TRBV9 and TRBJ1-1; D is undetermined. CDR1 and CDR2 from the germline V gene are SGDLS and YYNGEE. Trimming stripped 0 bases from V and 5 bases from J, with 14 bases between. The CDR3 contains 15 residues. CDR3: CASSVDPGGLTEAFF. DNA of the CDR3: TGTGCCAGCAGCGTAGATCCCGGCGGGCTGACTGAAGCTTTCTTT.

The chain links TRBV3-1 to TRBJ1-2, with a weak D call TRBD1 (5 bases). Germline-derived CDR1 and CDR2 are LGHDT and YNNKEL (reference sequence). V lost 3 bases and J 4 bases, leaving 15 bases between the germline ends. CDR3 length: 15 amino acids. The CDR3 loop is CASSHHRDSGYGYTF. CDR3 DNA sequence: TGTGCCAGCAGCCACCACCGGGACTCGGGCTATGGCTACACCTTC.

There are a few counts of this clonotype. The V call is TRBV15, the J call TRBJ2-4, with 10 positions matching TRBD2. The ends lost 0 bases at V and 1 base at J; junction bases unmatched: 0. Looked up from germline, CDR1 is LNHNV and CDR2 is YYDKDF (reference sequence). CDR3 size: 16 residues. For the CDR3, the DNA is TGTGCCACCAGCAGAGATAGCGGGGGGGCCAAAAACATTCAGTACTTC. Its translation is CATSRDSGGAKNIQYF.

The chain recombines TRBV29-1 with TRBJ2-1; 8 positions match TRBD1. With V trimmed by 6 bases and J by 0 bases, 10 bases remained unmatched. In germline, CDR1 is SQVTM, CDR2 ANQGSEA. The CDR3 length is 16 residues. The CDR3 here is CSVAPPGTGSYNEQFF. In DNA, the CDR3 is TGCAGCGTCGCTCCTCCCGGGACAGGCTCCTACAATGAGCAGTTCTTC.

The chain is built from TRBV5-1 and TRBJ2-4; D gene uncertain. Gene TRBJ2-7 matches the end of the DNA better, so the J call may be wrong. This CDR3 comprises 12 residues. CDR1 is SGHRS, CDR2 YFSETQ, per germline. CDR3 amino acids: CASSWNTYEQYF. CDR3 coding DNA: TGCGCCAGCAGCTGGAATACCTACGAGCAGTACTTC.

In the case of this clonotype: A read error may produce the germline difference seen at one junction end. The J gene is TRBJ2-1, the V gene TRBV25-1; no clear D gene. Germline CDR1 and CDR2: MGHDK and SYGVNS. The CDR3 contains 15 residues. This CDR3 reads CASRECRLVNNEQFF. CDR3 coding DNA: TGTGCCAGCAGGGAATGTAGGCTGGTAAACAATGAGCAGTTCTTC.

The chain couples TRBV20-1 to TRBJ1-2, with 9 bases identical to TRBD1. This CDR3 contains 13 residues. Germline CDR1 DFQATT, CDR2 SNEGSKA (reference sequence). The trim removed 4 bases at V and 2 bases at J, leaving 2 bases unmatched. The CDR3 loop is CSATTGGNYGYTF. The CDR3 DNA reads TGCAGTGCTACGACAGGGGGGAACTATGGCTACACCTTC.

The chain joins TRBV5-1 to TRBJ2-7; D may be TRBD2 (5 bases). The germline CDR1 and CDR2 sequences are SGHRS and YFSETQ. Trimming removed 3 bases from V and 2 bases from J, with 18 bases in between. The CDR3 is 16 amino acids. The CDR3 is CASSYPTGELTYEQYF. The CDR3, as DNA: TGCGCCAGCAGCTACCCTACCGGGGAGCTTACCTACGAGCAGTACTTC.